By sample fraction, the clone carrying this TCR beta chain is medium-sized. These data originate in a study of spatial heterogeneity in lung cancer. In the study overall: Detection consistently captured more beta-chain sequences than alpha-chain sequences. The mean occurrence of each unique TCR and UMI combination in raw reads exceeded ten.

Every individual TCR cDNA molecule carried its own unique molecular identifier, which allowed correction of PCR and sequencing errors. MiXCR was run by TCRdb on the 5' RACE reads, yielding one entry per CDR3 protein. The sample has 4,000 to 5,000 distinct CDR3 sequences, roughly 18% seen once. Time point meaning: sample taken at primary tumor resection. Unsorted whole RNA from tumor, nontumor lung or frozen PBMC underwent sequencing. The donors comprised around 72 untreated early-stage non-small cell lung cancer patients. Trimming pared 4 bases from V and 8 bases from J, leaving 17 bases between. The CDR3 runs to 14 residues. Germline V gives CDR1 LGHNA, CDR2 YNFKEQ.

Sample: normal lung tissue next to the tumor, taken at surgery. The gene calls are TRBV4-2 and TRBJ1-2, with a tentative D call TRBD1 (5 bases). The sequence was obtained from a male donor with early-stage non-small cell lung cancer. CDR3 sequence: CASSPPDGQGGYTF. DNA for the CDR3: TGTGCCAGCAGCCCACCGGACGGACAAGGCGGCTACACCTTC.